Below are 15 T cell receptor beta chains sequenced from a single sample in a study of early T cells in non-severe SARS-CoV-2 infection. MiXCR, applied by TCRdb to the 5' RACE reads, yields one record per CDR3 protein. Altogether some 30,000 distinct CDR3 sequences are present, about 4.9% being singletons, with the ten largest covering less than 6%. The material sequenced was whole blood, taken at baseline. The receptors shown here come from an adult who was a healthcare worker with PCR-confirmed SARS-CoV-2 infection or an uninfected control (not recorded which).

In this sample, this clonotype is medium-sized. The CDR3: CSARGIREPYEQYF. CDR3 coding DNA: TGCAGTGCCCGGGGAATTCGGGAACCCTACGAGCAGTACTTC. The chain has TRBV20-1 and TRBJ2-7, with D possibly TRBD2 on 5 matching bases. Germline assignment: CDR1 DFQATT and CDR2 SNEGSKA (reference sequence). The CDR3 sequence is 14 residues long. V was pared by 6 bases and J by 2 bases, with 17 bases between.

This clonotype was seen at least ten times. The junction departs from the called germline gene at one end, perhaps through a read error. This chain connects TRBV7-8 to TRBJ2-1; 8 bases agree with TRBD1. This CDR3 region has 17 residues. Germline values: CDR1 SGHVS, CDR2 FQNEAQ. The chain's CDR3 is CASSLRSGTGTYSEQFF. The CDR3 nucleotides read TGTGCCAGCAGCTTAAGGTCCGGGACAGGTACCTACAGTGAGCAGTTCTTC.

There are many counts of this clonotype. V and J are TRBV7-8 and TRBJ2-1; D possibly uses TRBD1 or TRBD2 (5 bases each). V lost 8 bases, J lost 3 bases, and 5 bases lay in between. The CDR3 is 11 residues long. Germline V gene data show CDR1 as SGHVS and CDR2 as FQNEAQ. The DNA of the CDR3 is TGTGCCAGCGGGGGCTACAATGAGCAGTTCTTC. It specifies CASGGYNEQFF.

The table lists this clonotype with a few counts. The chain recombines TRBV10-2 with TRBJ2-5; a possible D gene is TRBD1 (6 bases). Germline CDR1 and CDR2: WSHSY and SAAADI. The CDR3 is 16 residues long. Trimming removed 0 bases from V and 6 bases from J, with 17 bases in between. CDR3 loop: CASSESLGQTPKTQYF. CDR3 nucleotide sequence: TGCGCCAGCAGTGAGTCATTAGGACAGACTCCCAAGACCCAGTACTTC.

This clonotype is categorized as medium-sized. V is TRBV29-1 and J is TRBJ2-1; 11 nucleotides line up with TRBD1. Germline V gene data show CDR1 as SQVTM and CDR2 as ANQGSEA. The CDR3 spans 13 residues. V was pared by 3 bases and J by 10 bases, with 5 bases of the junction left unmatched. In DNA, the CDR3 is TGCAGCGTTGAGGGACAGGGGGATGGAGAGCAGTTCTTC. This encodes CSVEGQGDGEQFF.

As concerns this clonotype: The junction does not match germline at one end; this may be a read error. J is TRBJ2-7 and V is TRBV4-2, with 7 bases fitting TRBD1. This CDR3 region has 15 residues. Germline V gene sequence: CDR1 LGHNA, CDR2 YNFKEQ. CDR3 nucleotide sequence: TGTGTCAGCAGCCAGCCCGGGACAGCCACTTACGAGCAGTACTTC. Protein sequence: CVSSQPGTATYEQYF.

In its sample, this clonotype was seen many times. The chain couples TRBV2 to TRBJ1-1; D remains unclear. The V end was cut by 10 bases, the J end by 1 base, with 19 bases between. Germline CDR1 SNHLY, CDR2 FYNNEI. This CDR3 is built from 15 residues. The CDR3 nucleotides read TGTGCCATCCAGGTGGGAATAGGATGGAACACTGAAGCTTTCTTT. Its translation is CAIQVGIGWNTEAFF.

This clonotype has more than one count but fewer than ten. This chain uses TRBV20-1 with TRBJ2-7; D perhaps matches TRBD2 (5 bases). Trimming removed 5 bases from V and 6 bases from J, with 14 bases in between. The CDR3 is made up of 12 amino acids. Looked up from germline, CDR1 is DFQATT and CDR2 is SNEGSKA (reference sequence). The CDR3 loop reads CSAAHGVGEQYF. The CDR3 nucleotides read TGCAGTGCTGCCCACGGGGTCGGCGAGCAGTACTTC.

This clonotype was recorded at least ten times. The chain links TRBV29-1 to TRBJ2-1; TRBD1 matches 7 bases. This CDR3 has 13 amino acids. CDR1 SQVTM and CDR2 ANQGSEA come from the germline V gene. J gave up 1 base and V 4 bases, and 1 base lay outside the gene matches. Written as DNA, the CDR3 is TGCAGCGTTGTGGGACAGTCCTACAATGAGCAGTTCTTC. Translating gives CSVVGQSYNEQFF.

Ten or more counts support this clonotype. The chain joins TRBV14 to TRBJ2-2; D gene ambiguous. The CDR3 has 14 residues. Germline CDR1 is SGHDN and CDR2 is FVKESK. Trimming took off 4 bases at V and 2 bases at J, with 8 bases between the two ends. The chain's CDR3 is CASSPSTNTGELFF. For the CDR3, the DNA is TGTGCCAGCAGCCCCTCGACTAACACCGGGGAGCTGTTTTTT.

This clonotype came up many times. CDR3 in amino acids: CSARFVQGHRWDTQYF. CDR3 bases: TGCAGTGCTAGATTCGTACAGGGTCACCGCTGGGATACGCAGTATTTT. V and J are TRBV20-1 and TRBJ2-3; D is possibly TRBD1 (6 bases). Germline loops: CDR1 DFQATT, CDR2 SNEGSKA (reference sequence). Trimming cost V 2 bases and J 6 bases, with 21 bases left between them. The CDR3 is made up of 16 amino acids.

The sample holds many counts of this clonotype. The V gene is TRBV4-3, the J gene TRBJ2-2; D gene unclear. The CDR3 totals 17 residues. The V and J ends lost 0 bases and 2 bases respectively, with 13 bases between them. The V gene's germline CDR1 is LGHNA and CDR2 YSLEER. DNA for the CDR3: TGCGCCAGCAGCCAAGATCAAGGTCCCACAAACACCGGGGAGCTGTTTTTT. Encoded protein: CASSQDQGPTNTGELFF.

In its sample, this clonotype was seen many times. In DNA form, the CDR3 reads TGCAGTGCACCAGTAGCGGGGGCGGGCAATGAGCAGTTCTTC. It is translated as CSAPVAGAGNEQFF. V is TRBV20-1 and J is TRBJ2-1; 9 nucleotides align to TRBD2. V lost 6 bases and J lost 6; bases outside the gene matches: 9. In germline, CDR1 is DFQATT, CDR2 SNEGSKA (reference sequence). The CDR3 extends over 14 amino acids.

There are many counts of this clonotype. V usage is TRBV11-3 and J usage is TRBJ2-5, with 8 bases fitting TRBD1. The germline V gene has CDR1 SGHNT and CDR2 YENEEA. The CDR3 consists of 14 residues. V shed 1 base, J shed 5 bases, and the junction held 3 bases outside the gene matches. The chain's CDR3 is CASSLGGQGETQYF. DNA of the CDR3: TGTGCCAGCAGCTTAGGCGGACAGGGCGAGACCCAGTACTTC.

This clonotype has ten or more counts. J is TRBJ2-3 and V is TRBV19, with no clear D. The V and J ends lost 2 bases and 2 bases respectively, with 2 bases between them. Looked up from germline, CDR1 is LNHDA and CDR2 is SQIVND (reference sequence). CDR3 length equals 12 residues. The CDR3 DNA reads TGTGCCAGTAGTATACCCACAGATACGCAGTATTTT. Translated, it gives CASSIPTDTQYF.